A single sample is the source of the 26 T cell receptor beta chains below, sequenced in a study of blood T cell repertoires in COVID-19. Generated by immunoSEQ multiplex PCR, the TCRdb table keeps only in-frame clones and is missing some. Of roughly 110,000 clones in the sample, 81% are singletons; the top ten hold more than 9%. Sample: peripheral blood. All receptors come from a human donor in a cohort sampled during active COVID-19.

V gene TRBV28 combines with J gene TRBJ2-2, with D possibly TRBD1 on 6 matching bases. Germline V gives CDR1 MDHEN, CDR2 SYDVKM. V dropped 1 base and J dropped 4 bases, with 10 bases sitting between them. This CDR3 is 15 amino acids long. In nucleotides, the CDR3 is TGTGCCAGCAGTTTATCTGCAGGGGCCACCGGGGAGCTGTTTTTT. Translated: CASSLSAGATGELFF. Looking up the rest from reference TRBV28 and TRBJ2-2 gives the full variable domain: DVKVTQSSRYLVKRTGEKVFLECVQDMDHENMFWYRQDPGLGLRLIYFSYDVKMKEKGDIPEGYSVSREKKERFSLILESASTNQTSMYLCASSLSAGATGELFFGEGSRLTVL.

The rearrangement links TRBV7-2 to TRBJ1-5, with 11 bases that match TRBD1. Germline CDR1 reads SGHTA; CDR2 reads FQGNSA. The CDR3 covers 16 residues. Trimming cost V 5 bases and J 9 bases; bases outside gene matches: 12. CDR3 bases: TGTGCCAGCAGCGCAACCGGGACAGGGGGGATTCGGCCCCAGCATTTT. Translation: CASSATGTGGIRPQHF. The variable domain in full, completed from reference TRBV7-2 and TRBJ1-5, reads GAGVSQSPSNKVTEKGKDVELRCDPISGHTALYWYRQSLGQGLEFLIYFQGNSAPDKSGLPSDRFSAERTGGSVSTLTIQRTQQEDSAVYLCASSATGTGGIRPQHFGDGTRLSIL.

The rearrangement uses TRBV25-1 and TRBJ1-4, with a tentative D call TRBD1 (6 bases). Trimming shortened V by 8 bases and J by 9 bases, and 22 bases separated the two germline ends. The CDR3 loop spans 15 amino acids. Per germline, CDR1 MGHDK and CDR2 SYGVNS. The CDR3 region is CASAGQQGRLQKLFF. CDR3 nucleotide sequence: TGTGCCAGCGCCGGACAGCAGGGGAGACTACAAAAACTGTTTTTT.

This clone was recorded only once. The chain's CDR3 is CASSPKERQGAYQPQHF. DNA for the CDR3: TGCGCCAGCAGCCCTAAGGAGAGGCAGGGGGCCTATCAGCCCCAGCATTTT. The chain combines TRBV4-1 with TRBJ1-5; 8 bases fit TRBD1. The CDR3 is 17 residues long. The V and J ends lost 4 bases and 5 bases, in that order; junction bases with no gene match: 13. Germline values: CDR1 MGHRA, CDR2 YSYEKL.

This chain joins TRBV11-2 and TRBJ1-3; D perhaps matches TRBD1 (6 bases). CDR1 and CDR2 from the germline V gene are SGHAT and FQNNGV. CDR3 length equals 15 residues. V lost 5 bases and J 4 bases, leaving 15 bases between the germline ends. The CDR3, as DNA: TGTGCCAGCAGCCTAAGTACAGGGTACGGAAACACCATATATTTT. Translated: CASSLSTGYGNTIYF.

The genes are TRBV19 and TRBJ2-7, with 8 bases matching TRBD2. Trimming at V came to 4 bases and at J to 5 bases, leaving 4 bases not matched to a gene. Germline V gene sequence: CDR1 LNHDA, CDR2 SQIVND (reference sequence). The CDR3 covers 13 residues. The CDR3 loop is CASSNLAGNEQYF. In DNA, the CDR3 is TGTGCCAGTAGTAACCTAGCGGGTAACGAGCAGTACTTC.

This clone came up once. The rearrangement uses TRBV5-1 and TRBJ1-2; 7 nucleotides line up with TRBD1. Per germline, CDR1 SGHRS and CDR2 YFSETQ. There are 14 residues in the CDR3. V lost 4 bases and J lost 8; bases outside the gene matches: 11. CDR3 amino acids: CASSPGDRDGGYTF. CDR3 DNA: TGCGCCAGCAGCCCGGGTGACAGGGATGGAGGCTACACCTTC.

The rearrangement links TRBV6-2 or TRBV6-3 to TRBJ1-1, with a possible D match to TRBD1 (6 bases). The ends were cut back, 3 bases at V and 3 bases at J, with 14 bases in the middle. The CDR3 loop spans 15 amino acids. Germline CDR1 and CDR2: MNHEY and SVGEGT. In DNA form, the CDR3 reads TGTGCCAGCAGTTATTACAGGACAGTCGACACTGAAGCTTTCTTT. It encodes CASSYYRTVDTEAFF.

This clone was detected only a few times. The chain joins TRBV3-1 (or the pseudogene TRBV3-2) to TRBJ1-2; D ambiguous. V lost 5 bases and J lost 8, with 15 bases in between. Germline V gene sequence: CDR1 LGHDT, CDR2 YNNKEL (reference sequence). This CDR3 is 13 amino acids long. The CDR3 nucleotides read TGTGCCAGCAGCAATTTTGCATGGGCAGGCTACACCTTC. This sequence encodes CASSNFAWAGYTF.

This chain connects TRBV6-6 to TRBJ2-5; D is perhaps TRBD1 (5 bases). Trimming stripped 2 bases from V and 5 bases from J, with 12 bases between. The CDR3 extends over 14 amino acids. Germline CDR1 is MNHNY and CDR2 is SVGAGI (reference sequence). In DNA form, the CDR3 reads TGTGCCAGCAGTTACACTGGGGCCCGGGAGACCCAGTACTTC. Translation: CASSYTGARETQYF.

The rearrangement links TRBV5-5 to TRBJ1-2, with 8 bases fitting TRBD1. Germline V gene sequence: CDR1 SGHKS, CDR2 YYEKEE (reference sequence). The CDR3 extends over 14 amino acids. The ends lost 3 bases at V and 7 bases at J; junction bases unmatched: 8. The CDR3, as DNA: TGTGCCAGCAGCTCAACAGGGCAGGGGGCTGGCTACACCTTC. Encoded protein: CASSSTGQGAGYTF.

The V and J genes are TRBV3-1 (or the pseudogene TRBV3-2) and TRBJ2-1, with TRBD2 matching 11 bases. The CDR3 has 16 residues. J lost 7 bases, V lost 8 bases, and 13 bases had no gene match. From germline, CDR1 is LGHDT and CDR2 YNNKEL (reference sequence). Here the CDR3 reads CASGRTSGPRGNEQFF. The CDR3 nucleotides are TGTGCCAGCGGGCGGACTAGCGGGCCTAGGGGGAATGAGCAGTTCTTC.

This clone was seen just once. The chain joins TRBV3-1 (or the pseudogene TRBV3-2) to TRBJ2-3; 9 bases align to TRBD2. Trimming removed 0 bases from V and 3 bases from J; junction bases left unmatched: 7. CDR1 is LGHDT and CDR2 is YNNKEL in the germline V gene (reference sequence). This CDR3 is 17 amino acids long. CDR3 sequence (DNA): TGTGCCAGCAGCCAAGAAAAAACTAGCGGGTCGACAGATACGCAGTATTTT. Its translation is CASSQEKTSGSTDTQYF.

This chain connects TRBV6-5 to TRBJ2-1; possible D gene TRBD1, 6 bases. This CDR3 is built from 15 residues. CDR1 and CDR2 (germline): MNHEY, SVGAGI. V gave up 5 bases and J gave up 4 bases, with 15 bases separating them. CDR3 sequence reads: CASSKQGLFYNEQFF. The CDR3 bases are TGTGCCAGCAGTAAACAGGGCCTCTTTTACAATGAGCAGTTCTTC.

The genes are TRBV5-1 and TRBJ2-1; TRBD2 matches at 13 bases. This CDR3 is 15 amino acids long. From germline, CDR1 is SGHRS and CDR2 YFSETQ. V shed 2 bases and J 6 bases; nucleotides not matched to a gene: 2. CDR3 sequence: CASSLLAGGLNEQFF. In DNA form, the CDR3 reads TGCGCCAGCAGCTTACTAGCGGGGGGGCTCAATGAGCAGTTCTTC.

V is TRBV6-5 and J is TRBJ1-6; 8 bases line up with TRBD1. Losses at the gene ends were 5 bases for V and 9 bases for J; bases not matched to a gene: 9. Germline lookup yields CDR1 MNHEY and CDR2 SVGAGI. The CDR3 length is 15 residues. Here the CDR3 reads CASSKTGALGSPLHF. The CDR3 DNA reads TGTGCCAGCAGTAAGACAGGGGCCTTAGGTTCACCCCTCCACTTT.

The V call is TRBV10-3, the J call TRBJ2-3; 7 nucleotides line up with TRBD2. This CDR3 comprises 17 residues. V shed 2 bases, J shed 0 bases, and the junction held 8 bases outside the gene matches. Germline V gene sequence: CDR1 ENHRY, CDR2 SYGVKD. The CDR3 nucleotides read TGTGCCATCAGTGAGGGCCTAGCGGTCCTCAGCACAGATACGCAGTATTTT. This gives the protein CAISEGLAVLSTDTQYF.

V is TRBV6-8 and J is TRBJ2-5, with TRBD2 as a possible D gene (7 bases). The CDR3 is 17 amino acids. Germline lookup yields CDR1 MNHGY and CDR2 SAAAGT. Trimming shortened V by 7 bases and J by 0 bases, and 21 bases separated the two germline ends. The CDR3 nucleotides read TGTGCCAGCAACCCAAAAGCGGGGACACTGTACCAAGAGACCCAGTACTTC. Translation gives CASNPKAGTLYQETQYF.

The gene calls are TRBV2 and TRBJ1-1; TRBD1 agrees at 7 bases. CDR1 is SNHLY, CDR2 FYNNEI, per germline. This CDR3 has 15 residues. With V trimmed by 7 bases and J by 0 bases, 8 bases remained unmatched. CDR3 in amino acids: CASNPGQTMNTEAFF. The CDR3 coding sequence is TGTGCCAGCAACCCGGGACAGACCATGAACACTGAAGCTTTCTTT.

In the case of this clone: Other DNA sequences of this sample code for an identical CDR3. The V gene is TRBV11-2, the J gene TRBJ1-1; D might be TRBD1 (6 bases). The CDR3 is 13 residues long. Trimming took 3 bases from V and 1 from J, leaving 6 bases between them. CDR1 and CDR2 from the germline V gene are SGHAT and FQNNGV. The CDR3 nucleotides read TGTGCCAGCAGCTTGGACAGGAACACTGAAGCTTTCTTT. Translating it yields CASSLDRNTEAFF.

The chain has TRBV6-1 and TRBJ2-7, with D perhaps TRBD2 (6 bases). Germline V CDR1 and CDR2: MNHNS, SASEGT. The CDR3 contains 14 residues. The V and J ends lost 3 bases and 4 bases respectively, with 13 bases between them. In DNA form, the CDR3 reads TGTGCCAGCAGTGATTCACGGGGGACTTACGAGCAGTACTTC. Amino acids: CASSDSRGTYEQYF.

This sequence joins TRBV5-1 and TRBJ2-1, with TRBD1 as a possible D gene (6 bases). Germline V lookup: CDR1 SGHRS, CDR2 YFSETQ. With 3 bases removed from V and 2 bases from J, the gap between germline ends came to 15 bases. This CDR3 region has 16 residues. The CDR3 region is CASSWETGDTYNEQFF. The DNA of the CDR3 is TGCGCCAGCAGCTGGGAGACAGGAGATACCTACAATGAGCAGTTCTTC. The variable domain in full, completed from reference TRBV5-1 and TRBJ2-1, reads KAGVTQTPRYLIKTRGQQVTLSCSPISGHRSVSWYQQTPGQGLQFLFEYFSETQRNKGNFPGRFSGRQFSNSRSEMNVSTLELGDSALYLCASSWETGDTYNEQFFGPGTRLTVL.

The chain recombines TRBV6-2 or TRBV6-3 with TRBJ2-7, with a possible D match to TRBD1 (6 bases). This CDR3 has 13 residues. Germline CDR1 MNHEY, CDR2 SVGEGT. The V end was cut by 5 bases, the J end by 3 bases, with 11 bases between. This chain's CDR3 is CASSRNRDYEQYF. The DNA for the CDR3 is TGTGCCAGCAGTCGAAACAGGGACTACGAGCAGTACTTC.

This clone was recorded once. The V call is TRBV7-9, the J call TRBJ2-5; 7 bases are a match to TRBD2. Trimming took 1 base from V and 1 from J; bases not matched to a gene: 3. The CDR3 contains 15 residues. From germline, CDR1 is SEHNR and CDR2 FQNEAQ (reference sequence). The CDR3 DNA follows: TGTGCCAGCAGCTTAGGGGGGGGGATCCAAGAGACCCAGTACTTC. Protein: CASSLGGGIQETQYF.

On this clone: Different DNA sequences within this sample yield the same CDR3. This chain links TRBV6-5 with TRBJ2-1; possible D gene TRBD1, 5 bases. The germline V gene has CDR1 MNHEY and CDR2 SVGAGI. CDR3 length equals 14 residues. Trimming stripped 11 bases from V and 0 bases from J, with 14 bases between. CDR3 in DNA: TGTGCCTCACGACGAGACAGCTCCTACAATGAGCAGTTCTTC. Protein sequence: CASRRDSSYNEQFF.

This clone appeared once. The J gene is TRBJ1-2, the V gene TRBV5-1; possible D gene TRBD1, 6 bases. This CDR3 comprises 17 residues. Trimming removed 3 bases from V and 1 base from J, with 19 bases in between. CDR1 and CDR2 (germline): SGHRS, YFSETQ. The DNA of the CDR3 is TGCGCCAGCAGCTCGGGACAAGATAGGGGGGGTAACTATGGCTACACCTTC. Translated: CASSSGQDRGGNYGYTF.